This TCR beta chain stems from a study of blood T cell repertoires in COVID-19. Whole-study context: PBMCs, B-cell-depleted T cells, or T cells provided the cDNA or gDNA that made up the material.

The germline V gene encodes CDR1 MNHEY and CDR2 SMNVEV (reference sequence). This CDR3 spans 16 amino acids. Trimming took 5 bases from V and 0 from J; bases not matched to a gene: 3. Some clones are missing from TCRdb's copy, which holds only in-frame ones; the method was immunoSEQ multiplex PCR. The sample carries under 300,000 clones, approximately 86% recorded once. Regarding this clone: The identical CDR3 is also encoded by other nucleotide sequences in the sample.

Material for sequencing was PBMCs or T cells enriched from blood (not recorded which). The receptor's source is a woman under 40 with acute COVID-19. The rearrangement joins TRBV27 to TRBJ2-3; 12 bases map to TRBD2. The CDR3 loop is CASSLGLAGSTDTQYF. Written as DNA, the CDR3 is TGTGCCAGCAGTCTGGGACTAGCGGGTAGCACAGATACGCAGTATTTT.